The TCR beta chain described here comes from a study of cytomegalovirus exposure and HLA in healthy donors (dated by TCRdb to the late 2010s). Some background on the complete study: In an earlier analysis of approximately 500 of the donors, around 290 Gb of sequence data and 90 million to 130 million unique TCR beta sequences from roughly 200 million T cells were reported. To study patterns of TCR occurrence, a later analysis re-analyzed previously published TCR beta repertoires from 600 to 750 donors and added high-resolution HLA genotyping. To decide whether each TCR beta V gene segment behaved as functional or pseudogenic, an earlier analysis of several hundred of the donors relied on high-throughput TCR beta sequencing. Among the approximately 400 genotyped donors, about 83% belonged to the genetic ancestry cluster associated with self-reported Caucasian donors. Rather than using new phenotypic data, the later analysis identified candidate immune exposures from TCR beta sequences and from how often those sequences occurred across donors. HLA typing covered class I and class II loci at four-digit resolution. Roughly five DR-DQ haplotypes were treated as single units for association and clustering because of strong linkage in the cohort. Among around 400 genotyped donors of the cohort, an average of about 240,000 unique TCR beta nucleotide sequences was sequenced per donor, of which about 19% were non-productive. To predict cytomegalovirus infection status, the study combined high-throughput TCR immunosequencing, statistical association of individual TCRs with disease status, and machine learning. The study aimed to test whether cataloging public T cell receptors could reveal signatures of past pathogen exposure. The number of typed donors differed by locus: about 620-640 for A, B, C, DRB1 and DQB1; approximately 530 for DQA1; approximately 600 for DPA1; and some 430 for DPB1. An early release covering roughly 640 HLA-typed donors comprised roughly 300 gigabases of sequencing data and approximately 85 million unique TCR sequences. Besides the first cohort of approximately 710 subjects, a separate validation cohort made up of roughly 120 different subjects was used. Donor age, sex, ethnicity and CMV serostatus were compiled together with the repertoire data. The study used immunosequencing to profile the T cell repertoires of approximately 630 subjects and linked those repertoires to cytomegalovirus serostatus. A later genetic analysis took genome-wide SNP genotypes for about 55% of the 666 donors and used that subset as a discovery cohort. All discovery cohort repertoires had been generated on a single sequencing platform.

About this clone: Its cognate antigen has yet to be identified.

V sheds 3 bases and J sheds 1 base, leaving 7 bases between their ends. The CDR3 measures 13 amino acids from cysteine to phenylalanine. Just CDR3 DNA is preserved here, 39 bases in frame from base 1. The germline V gene (reference sequence) gives CDR1 as MNHEY and CDR2 as SMNVEV. Library construction relied on the immunoSEQ multiplex PCR assay. The multiplex PCR relied on a mix of 60 forward primers for TCR Vbeta segments and 13 reverse primers for TCR Jbeta segments. Amplification of the CDR3 region of rearranged TCR beta genes was performed with a multiplex PCR assay on genomic DNA. The amplified TCR beta libraries were sequenced on the Illumina HiSeq System as 87-base-pair reads. The authors' pipeline ran thus. A later analysis counted around 72 million unique TCR beta chains across the 600 to 850 repertoires, and approximately 11 million of these chains were shared by at least two donors. A nearest-neighbor algorithm error-corrected the raw reads and collapsed the reads into unique sequences, merging closely related sequences to remove PCR and sequencing errors. Alignment of CDR3 sequences to IMGT reference sequences was used to assign V, D and J gene segments. For a sequence to be retained, at least a six-nucleotide match to both a V gene segment and a J gene segment was required. Rearrangements were classified as productive when the CDR3 lacked stop codons and remained in frame with V and J, and all other rearrangements were classified as non-productive. CDR3 was defined according to IMGT convention as the region running from the second conserved V-encoded cysteine to the conserved J-encoded phenylalanine. In an earlier analysis of around 540 of the donors, sequences lacking an unambiguous match to a single V gene segment were excluded. An earlier analysis of several hundred of the donors called V segments functional above 56.7% productive rearrangements and segregating when the between-donor standard deviation exceeded 5%. To diagnose cytomegalovirus status from the catalog of TCR beta chain sequences, a statistical classification framework was built. In a later analysis, V and J genes were assigned by comparing TCR nucleotide sequences against IMGT/GENE-DB human TR gene sequences. A later analysis assigned CDR3 sequences and most-parsimonious VDJ recombination scenarios with the TCRdist pipeline. In a later analysis, each TCR beta chain was defined by its CDR3 amino acid sequence together with its V-gene family, and reads lacking a unique V-gene family were excluded. In a later analysis, approximately 590 highly shared, low-generation-probability nucleotide sequences were removed to address suspected cross-contamination and a sequencing artifact. A later analysis calculated a clonal expansion index for each public chain from normalized within-repertoire ranks of inferred template counts. Generation probabilities in a later analysis came from a VDJ recombination model fitted to out-of-frame rearrangements, and those results were checked against IGoR. In a later analysis, hypergeometric tests were used to score TCR-TCR, TCR-HLA and TCR-CMV co-occurrence, with a repertoire-size bias correction applied to TCR pairs. In a later analysis, false discovery rates were estimated by permuting HLA or CMV assignments 20 times. A later analysis grouped co-occurring TCRs with DBSCAN, adding TCRdist sequence similarity when clustering within HLA-allele-positive subsets. Repertoires with fewer than 30,000 or more than 120,000 public chains were left out of co-occurrence clustering, as were a few repertoires with anomalous nucleotide sharing. Imported from immuneACCESS, the table was reduced by TCRdb to in-frame sequences with V and J called. These copies leave out some clones; in studies compared against another copy, an unresolved V gene accounts for under half, and the cause of the remainder is not known. V and J calls plus clone size are reproduced from that table; the DNA served to infer D and trimming. For this sample, the table gives some 160,000 clones. The ten largest clones represent about 2.2% of the sample.

The full study reports these points: At a false discovery rate of 0.05, a later analysis linked 15,000 to 20,000 TCR beta sequences to specific HLA alleles. Some IMGT-functional V segments, including TRBV6-2 and TRBV6-3, could not be told apart with the 87-base-pair reads, so those segments were excluded. A later genetic analysis reported fewer N-insertions in productive TCRs among donors in an Asian-associated ancestry cluster than the roughly 620-donor mean. In a later analysis, TCR association rates were found to vary across HLA loci, with the most associated TCRs seen for DRB1 alleles and the fewest for HLA-C alleles. An earlier analysis of approximately 530 of the donors showed that most TCR beta V segments appeared in productive rearrangements either about 87% or about 30% of the time, which broadly matched IMGT annotations. Most CMV-associated TCR beta chains appeared to be HLA-restricted in a later analysis, and the HLA associations seemed to be driven largely by CMV exposure. Presence/absence analyses assumed roughly uniform sequencing depth across donors, an assumption that may not hold. The classifier was reported to diagnose cytomegalovirus status with high specificity and sensitivity in both the original cohort and the validation cohort. The sequencing pipeline was judged likely to have produced a cluster of highly shared sequence variants as a technical artifact. In a later analysis, several top co-occurrence clusters were reported to appear linked to parvovirus B19, influenza, CMV and Epstein-Barr virus. The only immune exposure information available for the cohort was CMV serostatus. Compared with equally common non-associated chains, HLA-associated TCR beta chains in a later analysis were more clonally expanded and had lower generation probabilities. In the study, approximately 150 TCR beta chains were listed as associated with cytomegalovirus. V-gene and J-gene trimming of TCR beta chains was associated with a missense DCLRE1C variant in a later genetic analysis, and the association was replicated in an independent cohort. When HLA alleles, especially DR and DQ, strongly co-occurred, TCR associations were difficult to assign to individual alleles. A further reported finding was that TCR beta sequences accurately predicted the HLA-A and HLA-B alleles for most subjects in the first cohort. Because HLA typing was missing for some donors at each locus, association tests included only the typed subset. Linkage disequilibrium might explain the correlated functional status among segregating V segments, but an unknown experimental factor could not be excluded. The cohort was sequenced for TCR beta chains only, and without alpha or paired-chain data the features that could be detected were limited. The authors suggested that the approach could potentially be extended to other disease states and immunological phenotypes. In vitro tests confirmed that a few of the cytomegalovirus-associated TCR beta chains recognize cytomegalovirus antigens. Across donors, most TCR sequences were observed very rarely, whereas some public TCRs were present in many individuals. Because counts were too low, about 18 rarely observed V segments, including chromosome 9 orphons, were left out of the earlier analysis of some 600 of the donors.

The cohort consisted of fewer than 700 healthy bone marrow donors. At the time of sampling, all cohort members were nominally healthy, though unrecorded immune exposures were likely present. The donor was CMV seronegative and was included in the group of about 350 seronegative cohort members. A peripheral blood sample was collected from each donor, and TCR beta sequencing was performed on peripheral blood mononuclear cells. Genomic DNA was extracted from the blood cell samples with the Qiagen DNeasy Blood Extraction Kit. Sequencing was performed on PBMCs. This TCR was recovered from a young man in good health and CMV-seronegative. Recombination connected TRBV27 to TRBJ2-7; TRBD1 is possibly the D segment (5 matching bases). Here the CDR3 is given as CASSFQGSYEQYF. The DNA reads as follows: TGTGCCAGCAGTTTTCAGGGTTCCTACGAGCAGTACTTC.